Listed here are 17 T cell receptor beta chains from one sample, sequenced in a study of shared clonotypes between healthy human individuals. Assay used: immunoSEQ multiplex PCR; TCRdb lists only in-frame clones, some missing. The sample gives fewer than 600,000 clones, 60% to 80% of which show up once; around 12% is in the top ten. Sequenced material: PBMCs. These receptors were taken from a woman aged 40 to 49 in good health. Some clones in this sample may be carry-over from other donors' samples.

This chain links TRBV28 with TRBJ1-1, with D tentatively TRBD1 (6 bases). The V gene lost 6 bases and the J gene lost 7 bases, with 21 bases spanning the gap. The CDR3 covers 15 residues. Per the germline V gene, CDR1 is MDHEN and CDR2 is SYDVKM. The CDR3 DNA reads as TGTGCCAGCAGCCCCAATGACAGGCCCTTCCTTGAAGCTTTCTTT. Protein sequence: CASSPNDRPFLEAFF. Variable domain in full (rest from reference TRBV28 and TRBJ1-1): DVKVTQSSRYLVKRTGEKVFLECVQDMDHENMFWYRQDPGLGLRLIYFSYDVKMKEKGDIPEGYSVSREKKERFSLILESASTNQTSMYLCASSPNDRPFLEAFFGQGTRLTVV.

Concerning this clone: This may come from a read error, since a much larger clone is one base off. The same CDR3 can be traced to other DNA sequences in this sample. The V gene is TRBV6-6, the J gene TRBJ2-3; 11 nucleotides agree with TRBD2. CDR3 length equals 16 residues. The germline V gene has CDR1 MNHNY and CDR2 SVGAGI (reference sequence). The CDR3 protein is CARPTSGKTDTDTQYF. The CDR3 DNA is TGTGCCAGACCGACTAGCGGGAAAACCGACACAGACACGCAGTATTTT.

This clone was seen at least ten times. The rearrangement links TRBV6-4 to TRBJ1-5; unclear D gene. With 6 bases removed from V and 4 bases from J, the gap between germline ends came to 10 bases. The CDR3 totals 13 residues. Germline CDR1 is MRHNA and CDR2 is SNTAGT. In nucleotides, the CDR3 is TGTGCCAGCAGCCCTGCAGAAAATCAGCCCCAGCATTTT. As protein: CASSPAENQPQHF.

The V and J genes are TRBV7-2 and TRBJ2-7; TRBD2 matches 8 bases. This CDR3 comprises 14 residues. CDR1 and CDR2 from the germline V gene are SGHTA and FQGNSA. Trimming cost V 5 bases and J 10 bases; bases outside gene matches: 13. The CDR3 spells CASSSLSGGAPQYF. The CDR3 region has the DNA TGTGCCAGCAGCAGCTTATCGGGAGGGGCGCCTCAGTACTTC.

V and J are TRBV5-4 and TRBJ2-5; maybe TRBD2 (5 bases). The length of the CDR3 is 14 residues. The ends were cut back, 0 bases at V and 3 bases at J, with 9 bases in the middle. Per germline, CDR1 SGHNT and CDR2 YYREEE (reference sequence). As DNA, the CDR3 is TGTGCCAGCAGCTTGGAACTAGTTAAAGAGACCCAGTACTTC. The encoded protein is CASSLELVKETQYF.

This clone has at least ten counts. The chain is built from TRBV6-5 and TRBJ2-7; perhaps TRBD1 as D (6 bases). V was trimmed by 4 bases and J by 3 bases, leaving 16 bases between them. In germline, CDR1 is MNHEY, CDR2 SVGAGI. This CDR3 has 15 residues. The CDR3 loop is CASSFNTGWGYEQYF. The CDR3 coding sequence is TGTGCCAGCAGTTTCAATACAGGGTGGGGCTACGAGCAGTACTTC.

This clone was counted once. With a far larger clone one base away, a read error is the likely cause. Within the sample, other DNA sequences also encode this same CDR3. The chain links TRBV9 to TRBJ1-4; perhaps TRBD1 as D (5 bases). The CDR3 is 13 amino acids. Germline values: CDR1 SGDLS, CDR2 YYNGEE. CDR3: CASSVEVGGDLFF. CDR3 DNA sequence: TGTGCCAGCAGTGTAGAAGTTGGAGGGGATCTGTTTTTT. The full variable domain, its missing parts supplied by reference TRBV9 and TRBJ1-4, is DSGVTQTPKHLITATGQRVTLRCSPRSGDLSVYWYQQSLDQGLQFLIQYYNGEERAKGNILERFSAQQFPDLHSELNLSSLELGDSALYFCASSVEVGGDLFFGSGTQLSVL.

The rearrangement joins TRBV5-1 to TRBJ2-7; 10 positions match TRBD1. Trimming removed 0 bases from V and 3 bases from J; junction bases left unmatched: 6. CDR1 and CDR2 (germline): SGHRS, YFSETQ. The CDR3 consists of 16 residues. The chain's CDR3 is CASSLEARDRGYEQYF. The CDR3 DNA reads TGCGCCAGCAGCTTGGAGGCTCGGGACAGGGGCTACGAGCAGTACTTC.

This clone showed up many times. The chain has TRBV15 and TRBJ1-5; TRBD1 aligns across 7 bases. The V gene's germline CDR1 is LNHNV and CDR2 YYDKDF (reference sequence). The CDR3 has 17 residues. The J segment lost 7 bases and the V segment lost 1 base, leaving 13 bases of the junction unmatched. CDR3 nucleotides: TGTGCCACCAGCAGAGTCGTAGGGACAGCGACCAAACAGCCCCAGCATTTT. Translating gives CATSRVVGTATKQPQHF.

In the case of this clone: A far larger clone is a single base away, which makes a read error likely. This sequence joins TRBV30 and TRBJ1-3, with D possibly being TRBD1 or TRBD2 (6 bases each). The assigned J gene may be wrong: the sequence end matches TRBJ2-2 better. This CDR3 comprises 15 residues. Germline loops: CDR1 GTSNPN, CDR2 SVGIG (reference sequence). CDR3 residues: CAWRGAGEDTGELFF. The DNA of the CDR3 is TGTGCCTGGAGGGGTGCAGGGGAGGATACCGGGGAGCTGTTTTTT.

V is TRBV6-1 and J is TRBJ1-4, with unresolved D. This CDR3 comprises 14 residues. Trimming shortened V by 4 bases and J by 8 bases, and 14 bases separated the two germline ends. Germline CDR1 and CDR2: MNHNS and SASEGT. CDR3 coding DNA: TGTGCCAGCAGTGGAAAAGGGATACTGGAAAAACTGTTTTTT. Protein sequence: CASSGKGILEKLFF.

For this clone: The identical CDR3 is also encoded by other nucleotide sequences in the sample. CDR3 in amino acids: CASSGGDTDTQYF. The CDR3 DNA reads TGCGCCAGCAGCGGGGGGGACACAGATACGCAGTATTTT. The rearrangement uses TRBV5-1 and TRBJ2-3, with 7 bases lining up with TRBD2. Germline V CDR1 and CDR2: SGHRS, YFSETQ. This CDR3 has 13 residues. V was pared by 4 bases and J by 2 bases, with 1 base of the junction left unmatched.

V is TRBV2 and J is TRBJ2-5; perhaps TRBD1 as D (6 bases). V was shortened by 0 bases and J by 7 bases, with 15 bases between the two germline ends. Germline loops: CDR1 SNHLY, CDR2 FYNNEI. The CDR3 has 15 amino acids. CDR3 sequence: CASSEARAGAGTQYF. The CDR3 region has the DNA TGTGCCAGCAGTGAAGCCCGAGCAGGGGCGGGGACCCAGTACTTC. The full variable domain, its missing parts supplied by reference TRBV2 and TRBJ2-5, is EPEVTQTPSHQVTQMGQEVILRCVPISNHLYFYWYRQILGQKVEFLVSFYNNEISEKSEIFDDQFSVERPDGSNFTLKIRSTKLEDSAMYFCASSEARAGAGTQYFGPGTRLLVL.

The chain recombines TRBV19 with TRBJ1-5; no firm D call. The CDR3 length is 15 residues. Germline loops: CDR1 LNHDA, CDR2 SQIVND (reference sequence). The ends were cut back, 3 bases at V and 3 bases at J, with 12 bases in the middle. CDR3 DNA sequence: TGTGCCAGTAGTATTCATGAGAGATACAATCAGCCCCAGCATTTT. It encodes CASSIHERYNQPQHF.

Written as DNA, the CDR3 is TGTGCCAGCTCACCACGACTAGCGGGAGAGGCAGAGACCCAGTACTTC. Translation gives CASSPRLAGEAETQYF. The chain employs TRBV18 and TRBJ2-5, with 12 bases lining up with TRBD2. Germline assignment: CDR1 KGHSH and CDR2 LQKENI. The trim removed 1 base at V and 4 bases at J, leaving 4 bases unmatched. This CDR3 has 16 amino acids.

V and J are TRBV14 and TRBJ2-5; weak D call: TRBD2 (5 bases). Germline CDR1 and CDR2: SGHDN and FVKESK. The CDR3 loop spans 13 amino acids. Trimming pared 1 base from V and 5 bases from J, leaving 8 bases between. CDR3 loop: CASSQAGSETQYF. The CDR3 bases are TGTGCCAGCAGCCAAGCGGGGTCGGAGACCCAGTACTTC.

The chain recombines TRBV10-1 with TRBJ1-4; D not resolved. In germline, CDR1 is WNHNN, CDR2 SYGVQD (reference sequence). The CDR3 spans 11 residues. Trimming removed 4 bases from V and 8 bases from J, with 5 bases in between. The CDR3 is CASSGYEKLFF. In nucleotides, the CDR3 is TGCGCCAGCAGTGGGTACGAAAAACTGTTTTTT.